This is a list of T cell receptor beta chains from one sample in a study of spatial heterogeneity in lung cancer. TCRdb itself ran the 5' RACE reads through MiXCR, one entry per CDR3 protein. The profile shows roughly 79,000 distinct CDR3 sequences, approximately 8.1% of them singletons. Specimen: PBMCs, collected at surgery. These receptors came from a male donor with early-stage non-small cell lung cancer. CDR3s include the opening cysteine and the closing phenylalanine or tryptophan. D genes are given only for firm matches.

J gene	D gene	V gene	CDR3 protein
TRBJ2-1	TRBD1	TRBV25-1	CASGGRDRAYNEQFF
TRBJ2-5	TRBD1	TRBV5-4	CASSRQGEETQYF
TRBJ2-1	TRBD1	TRBV27	CASSSPGQSSYNEQFF
TRBJ2-7	NA	TRBV11-2	CASSLDRALSYEQYF
TRBJ1-5	NA	TRBV27	CASRQGFTNQPQHF
TRBJ2-1	NA	TRBV13	CASLNSGYNEQFF
TRBJ1-2	NA	TRBV20-1	CSALGYSYGYTF
TRBJ1-6	TRBD1	TRBV12-3/TRBV12-4	CASSFGQGGSPLHF
TRBJ2-5	NA	TRBV20-1	CSARLPAKRAQETQYF
TRBJ2-1	NA	TRBV2	CASIVNREQFF
TRBJ1-1	TRBD1	TRBV29-1	CSVERGTVEAFF
TRBJ2-7	TRBD1	TRBV20-1	CSARDRKGAWAEQYF
TRBJ1-1	NA	TRBV5-1	CASSRDNPPNTEAFF
TRBJ2-1	TRBD2	TRBV5-4	CASSPGGLADEQFF
TRBJ1-4	NA	TRBV7-6	CASSFRAGEKLFF
TRBJ1-1	NA	TRBV4-1	CASSQEGRPGGTAFF
TRBJ1-4	TRBD1	TRBV28	CASSWGTGDNEKLFF
TRBJ1-4	TRBD1	TRBV5-6	CASSFDRENEKLFF
TRBJ2-7	TRBD2	TRBV19	CASSIADPGGSYEQYF
TRBJ1-1	TRBD1	TRBV20-1	CSAKTGATEAFF
TRBJ2-1	TRBD2	TRBV20-1	CSARAGLAGPDEQFF
TRBJ2-3	TRBD1	TRBV2	CASTGSETGASTDTQYF
TRBJ2-1	TRBD2	TRBV24-1	CATSRGGLGNEQFF
TRBJ2-1	NA	TRBV15	CATSRGGLATNEQFF
TRBJ2-5	TRBD2	TRBV20-1	CSASGLAGGPRETQYF